These 32 T cell receptor beta chains were all obtained from the same sample, sequenced in a study of tumor-infiltrating lymphocytes in primary liver carcinoma. The input was 450 to 500 ng total RNA; TCR beta cDNA was made from it with a constant-region primer. Three rounds of nested multiplex PCR with slightly modified ARM-PCR produced TCR beta libraries. PCR rounds one and two used TRBV1-TRBV30 forward primers with a C-beta reverse primer for around 9 cycles each. TCRdb itself ran the multiplex PCR reads through MiXCR, one entry per CDR3 protein. The data contain 25,000 to 35,000 distinct CDR3 sequences, around 70% of them seen just once; the ten biggest clones take up 25% to 35%. Unsorted bulk tissue, about 20-32 mg of it, served as the source for co-extraction of RNA and DNA. Sample: liver tumor tissue from sampling region 3. Subset specified: tumor region T3, left-lateral pole. These receptor sequences come from a woman aged 25 to 39 with primary liver carcinoma and hepatitis B virus infection.

Concerning this clonotype itself: The junction and the germline gene differ at one end; a read error may be behind it. The chain uses TRBV28 and TRBJ1-5, with no clear D. Germline CDR1 MDHEN, CDR2 SYDVKM. This CDR3 is built from 12 residues. In nucleotides, the CDR3 is TGTGCCAGCAGTTTAGGGGATCAGCCCCATCATTTT. Translated: CASSLGDQPHHF.

With respect to this clonotype: With a much larger clone just one base away, this may be a read error. The chain has TRBV19 and TRBJ2-7; TRBD2 agrees at 11 bases. V dropped 8 bases and J dropped 6; count of bases not matched to a gene: 12. Germline loops: CDR1 LNHDA, CDR2 SQIVND (reference sequence). The CDR3 is made up of 15 amino acids. In nucleotides, the CDR3 is TGTGCCAGTGAGAGTATGGCTAGCGGGAGGAGCGAGCAGTACTTC. Translation gives CASESMASGRSEQYF. The full variable domain, rest sourced from reference TRBV19 and TRBJ2-7, is DGGITQSPKYLFRKEGQNVTLSCEQNLNHDAMYWYRQDPGQGLRLIYYSQIVNDFQKGDIAEGYSVSREKKESFPLTVTSAQKNPTAFYLCASESMASGRSEQYFGPGTRLTVT.

This clonotype was picked up one time. The CDR3 end shows no conserved phenylalanine or tryptophan, and so a read error is likely. V is TRBV5-4 and J is TRBJ2-1; D is unclear. Germline CDR1 SGHNT, CDR2 YYREEE (reference sequence). V was clipped by 2 bases and J by 5 bases, with 5 bases between them. There are 12 residues in the CDR3. CDR3 residues: CASSLGDNEQFS. The CDR3, as DNA: TGTGCCAGCAGCTTAGGCGACAATGAGCAGTTCTCT.

Of note for this clonotype: Possible read error: a much larger clone is one base away. V usage is TRBV11-3 and J usage is TRBJ2-1, with 9 bases lining up with TRBD2. V lost 1 base to trimming and J lost 3 bases; unmatched junction nucleotides: 10. Germline V gene data show CDR1 as SGHNT and CDR2 as YENEEA. The CDR3 consists of 18 residues. CDR3 sequence: CASSLGEGGRASYNEQFF. For the CDR3, the DNA is TGTGCCAGCAGCTTAGGTGAAGGCGGGAGGGCCAGCTACAATGAGCAGTTCTTC.

In regard to this clonotype: This is likely a read error, given that the CDR3 carries no conserved phenylalanine or tryptophan at its end. It is unclear where the CDR3 begins or ends on the DNA, so no DNA is shown, and the CDR3 is as TCRdb lists it. V and J are TRBV29-1 and TRBJ2-1; TRBD1 reflects the table's D call only, with no check against the DNA. CDR1 and CDR2 from the germline V gene are SQVTM and ANQGSEA. The CDR3 spans 12 amino acids, including both terminal residues. The CDR3 reads CSALRDYNELFI.

The CDR3 bases are TGTGCTAGTGGTCGAGGAGGTACGGCCGGGGATAGCAATCAGCCCCAGCATTTT. It translates to CASGRGGTAGDSNQPQHF. This chain joins TRBV12-5 and TRBJ1-5; D not resolved. CDR3 length equals 18 residues. Trimming removed 5 bases from V and 0 bases from J, with 20 bases in between. Germline lookup yields CDR1 LGHNT and CDR2 FRNRAP. The complete variable domain, with remaining parts taken from reference TRBV12-5 and TRBJ1-5, reads DARVTQTPRHKVTEMGQEVTMRCQPILGHNTVFWYRQTMMQGLELLAYFRNRAPLDDSGMPKDRFSAEMPDATLATLKIQPSEPRDSAVYFCASGRGGTAGDSNQPQHFGDGTRLSIL.

Worth noting for this clonotype: Because the CDR3 is missing its conserved closing phenylalanine or tryptophan, this is likely a read error. This chain uses TRBV11-1 with TRBJ2-5, with D hard to call. Germline assignment: CDR1 SGHAT and CDR2 FQDESV (reference sequence). The germline V and J ends were trimmed by 5 bases and 10 bases, with 23 bases remaining between them. The CDR3 is made up of 15 amino acids. CDR3 DNA sequence: TGTGCCAGCAGCCCCATAGTGGCCCAGAAGTTAGACCAGTACTTG. This gives the protein CASSPIVAQKLDQYL.

A remark on this clonotype: Compared with germline, one end of the junction differs, possibly owing to a read error. The chain has TRBV11-2 and TRBJ1-1; D uncertain. Looked up from germline, CDR1 is SGHAT and CDR2 is FQNNGV. The CDR3 length is 12 residues. Here the CDR3 reads CASSSKHAGAFF. Here the CDR3 DNA reads TGTGCTAGCAGCTCTAAACATGCTGGAGCTTTCTTT.

The rearrangement links TRBV11-1 to TRBJ2-7; possibly TRBD1 or TRBD2 for D (6 bases each). There are 15 residues in the CDR3. Trimming removed 7 bases at V and 2 bases at J, with 18 bases between. The germline CDR1 and CDR2 sequences are SGHAT and FQDESV (reference sequence). CDR3 sequence: CASNWGGTRTYEQYF. DNA of the CDR3: TGTGCCAGCAACTGGGGCGGGACAAGGACCTACGAGCAGTACTTC.

The CDR3 loop reads CSAMRGGTLYEQYF. Written as DNA, the CDR3 is TGCAGTGCTATGCGGGGAGGGACCCTCTACGAGCAGTACTTC. The chain employs TRBV20-1 and TRBJ2-7, with TRBD2 identical over 7 bases. Germline trimming cut 4 bases from V and 3 bases from J; bases unmatched to any gene: 9. This CDR3 is built from 14 residues. Germline V gene sequence: CDR1 DFQATT, CDR2 SNEGSKA (reference sequence).

Concerning this clonotype itself: It is likely a read error, because the conserved phenylalanine at the end of the CDR3 is missing. No DNA is shown, since the ends of the CDR3 on it are uncertain; the CDR3 is the one TCRdb lists. This chain connects TRBV21-1 to TRBJ2-1; the table's D gene call, TRBD2, was not cross checked with the DNA. TRBV21-1 is noted as a pseudogene. The CDR3 numbers 15 amino acids, ends counted. The CDR3 spells CANSKFLAGDNEQFY.

For this clonotype: One junction end disagrees with the germline gene, perhaps due to a read error. V usage is TRBV11-1 and J usage is TRBJ1-2; tentatively, D is TRBD1 (5 bases). The germline V gene encodes CDR1 SGHAT and CDR2 FQDESV (reference sequence). There are 14 residues in the CDR3. The CDR3 protein is CASSFSASLGRHTF. The CDR3 nucleotides are TGTGCAAGCAGCTTTTCAGCGTCCTTGGGACGCCACACCTTC.

A note on this clonotype: One end of the junction fails to match germline, which may point to a read error. The genes are TRBV5-1 and TRBJ2-1, with D possibly matching TRBD2 (5 bases). The CDR3 sequence is 16 residues long. The germline gives CDR1 SGHRS, CDR2 YFSETQ. Here the CDR3 DNA reads TGTGCCAGCATCCCGTCCCCAGACTATTCCTACAATGAGCAGTTCTTT. Protein product: CASIPSPDYSYNEQFF.

The chain links TRBV4-3 to TRBJ2-2; 11 bases fit TRBD2. V gave up 5 bases and J gave up 2 bases; unmatched junction bases: 13. CDR1 LGHNA and CDR2 YSLEER come from the germline V gene. The CDR3 covers 19 residues. The CDR3 loop is CASSILAGGPRSNTGELFF. The CDR3 nucleotides are TGCGCCAGCAGCATATTAGCGGGAGGGCCCCGTTCAAACACCGGGGAGCTGTTTTTT.

The J gene is TRBJ2-1, the V gene TRBV11-3, with 7 positions matching TRBD2. Germline-derived CDR1 and CDR2 are SGHNT and YENEEA. This CDR3 region has 14 residues. V lost 1 base and J lost 15; bases outside the gene matches: 12. In DNA form, the CDR3 reads TGTGCCAGCAGCTTAGGCGGGAGCACTAATGAACGGTTCTTC. Its protein is CASSLGGSTNERFF.

This clonotype was picked up many times. This chain joins TRBV28 and TRBJ2-7; 9 bases match TRBD2. This CDR3 is built from 16 residues. Looked up from germline, CDR1 is MDHEN and CDR2 is SYDVKM. V was clipped by 4 bases and J by 5 bases; unmatched bases: 12. The DNA of the CDR3 is TGTGCCAGCAGTTCGCCTTGGCTAGCGGGAATCAACGAGCAGTACTTC. Amino acids: CASSSPWLAGINEQYF.

The CDR3 is CAWSIPAPEAFF. CDR3 DNA sequence: TGTGCCTGGAGTATCCCTGCACCAGAAGCTTTCTTT. V is TRBV30 and J is TRBJ1-1; D remains unclear. CDR1 and CDR2 (germline): GTSNPN, SVGIG (reference sequence). V lost 2 bases to trimming and J lost 8 bases, with 12 bases between them. The CDR3 extends over 12 amino acids. Full variable domain (remainder filled in from reference TRBV30 and TRBJ1-1): SQTIHQWPATLVQPVGSPLSLECTVEGTSNPNLYWYRQAAGRGLQLLFYSVGIGQISSEVPQNLSASRPQDRQFILSSKKLLLSDSGFYLCAWSIPAPEAFFGQGTRLTVV.

This clonotype was seen only a few times. This chain joins TRBV6-2 or TRBV6-3 and TRBJ2-3; 8 nucleotides agree with TRBD2. Germline-derived CDR1 and CDR2 are MNHEY and SVGEGT. V lost 8 bases to trimming and J lost 2 bases; unmatched junction nucleotides: 27. This CDR3 spans 21 amino acids. In DNA form, the CDR3 reads TGTGCCAGCGGTCCATCGGGGACCGGCGGGAGGACGTCTTCCTTCACAGATACGCAGTATTTT. This codes for CASGPSGTGGRTSSFTDTQYF.

This clonotype was counted many times. One end of the junction does not line up with germline, which may come from a read error. For the CDR3, the DNA is TGTACCAGCAGCTTAGGGATTCGAAGGGAAGGCACAGATACGCAGTATTTT. Residues: CTSSLGIRREGTDTQYF. The chain has TRBV11-2 and TRBJ2-3; the D is unclear. The CDR3 consists of 17 residues. In germline, CDR1 is SGHAT, CDR2 FQNNGV.

In the case of this clonotype: The final CDR3 position lacks the conserved phenylalanine or tryptophan, pointing to a likely read error. The V call is TRBV30, the J call TRBJ2-1; 7 positions agree with TRBD2. Germline V lookup: CDR1 GTSNPN, CDR2 SVGIG (reference sequence). The CDR3 length is 18 residues. CDR3 amino acids: CAWGHGGLGPDQYNEQFL. As DNA, the CDR3 is TGTGCTTGGGGCCACGGCGGACTAGGGCCAGACCAATACAATGAGCAGTTCTTA.

This clonotype was counted only a few times. The rearrangement uses TRBV2 and TRBJ2-5, with a weak D call TRBD1 (6 bases). V lost 8 bases, J lost 7 bases, and 8 bases lay in between. This CDR3 comprises 10 residues. The V gene's germline CDR1 is SNHLY and CDR2 FYNNEI. Here the CDR3 DNA reads TGTGCCAGCGAAGGGGGGACCCAGTACTTC. This sequence encodes CASEGGTQYF.

As regards this clonotype: This may come from a read error, since a much larger clone is one base off. The chain has TRBV29-1 and TRBJ2-2, with a tentative D call TRBD2 (6 bases). The CDR3 is 13 residues long. Germline values: CDR1 SQVTM, CDR2 ANQGSEA. CDR3 nucleotides: TGCAGCATCACGGGGCACTCGGGCGGGAAGCTGTTTTTT. Residues: CSITGHSGGKLFF.

On this clonotype itself: Its ends do not fully match the called genes, so a read error is possible. The V gene is TRBV19, the J gene TRBJ1-5; 9 nucleotides match TRBD1. Germline values: CDR1 LNHDA, CDR2 SQIVND (reference sequence). The CDR3 covers 15 residues. Here the CDR3 reads CTSSMGQGGVQPQHF. The CDR3 DNA reads TGTACCAGTAGTATGGGACAGGGAGGAGTCCAGCCCCAGCATTTT.

Remarks on this clonotype: A much larger clonotype is one base distant, so this may be a read error. The V and J genes are TRBV11-2 and TRBJ2-3, with 9 bases identical to TRBD1. CDR1 SGHAT and CDR2 FQNNGV come from the germline V gene. This CDR3 is built from 16 residues. Unmatched junction bases numbered 12, after V lost 7 bases and J lost 4 bases. This chain's CDR3 is CASTPRMGTGPDTQYF. CDR3 DNA sequence: TGTGCCAGCACCCCCCGGATGGGGACAGGGCCAGATACGCAGTATTTT.

Remarks on this clonotype: Lacking the conserved final phenylalanine or tryptophan, this CDR3 likely reflects a read error. The rearrangement uses TRBV6-1 and TRBJ1-5, with TRBD1 identical over 7 bases. This CDR3 spans 16 amino acids. Germline V lookup: CDR1 MNHNS, CDR2 SASEGT. In DNA form, the CDR3 reads TGTGTCAGCAGTGAACAGGGGAGCGTCCCCGGTCAGCCCCAGCATCTT. Protein: CVSSEQGSVPGQPQHL.

As for this clonotype: One junction end does not reproduce the germline sequence, and a read error may be involved. This sequence joins TRBV11-2 and TRBJ2-7, with 7 bases aligning to TRBD2. This CDR3 region has 18 residues. CDR1 and CDR2 (germline): SGHAT, FQNNGV. The CDR3 sequence is CARSLDWVSLADPYEQYF. DNA of the CDR3: TGTGCCAGAAGCTTAGATTGGGTCAGTCTAGCGGATCCCTACGAGCAGTACTTC.

The V call is TRBV12-3 or TRBV12-4, the J call TRBJ1-3, with 10 bases that match TRBD1. V dropped 6 bases and J dropped 7; count of bases not matched to a gene: 6. The CDR3 consists of 14 residues. The CDR3 DNA reads TGTGCCAGCAGCCAGACAGGGGGCAGGAACACCATATATTTT. This gives the protein CASSQTGGRNTIYF.

This clonotype appeared a single time. The chain uses TRBV25-1 and TRBJ2-2; D is unclear. The CDR3 is 16 amino acids. From germline, CDR1 is MGHDK and CDR2 SYGVNS. The CDR3 loop is CTLHGASSPYTGELFF. The CDR3 nucleotides are TGTACCCTTCACGGTGCTTCGTCGCCTTACACCGGGGAGCTGTTTTTT.

Turning to this clonotype: The junction does not match germline at one end; this may be a read error. V is TRBV11-2 and J is TRBJ2-1, with D unclear. This CDR3 has 13 residues. CDR1 and CDR2 from the germline V gene are SGHAT and FQNNGV. CDR3 DNA sequence: TGTGCCAGCAGCTTATTGGTTCCGAATGAGCAATTCTTC. The encoded protein is CASSLLVPNEQFF.

In regard to this clonotype: A much larger clone differs from this one at a single base, so this may be a read error. The rearrangement joins TRBV11-3 to TRBJ2-3; TRBD1 aligns across 9 bases. This CDR3 contains 15 residues. The ends lost 1 base at V and 15 bases at J; junction bases unmatched: 14. Germline V CDR1 and CDR2: SGHNT, YENEEA. This CDR3 reads CASSLGTGDTDMQYF. CDR3 sequence (DNA): TGTGCCAGCAGCTTAGGGACAGGGGACACAGATATGCAATATTTT.

As to this clonotype: A junction end diverges from the germline sequence, so it may reflect a read error. The V call is TRBV11-2, the J call TRBJ2-3; D possibly corresponds to TRBD2 (5 bases). The CDR3 spans 13 residues. Germline V gives CDR1 SGHAT, CDR2 FQNNGV. The CDR3, as DNA: TGTGCCAGCATCTCCCCGGGGAGCCATACGCAATATTTT. Amino acid sequence: CASISPGSHTQYF. Full variable domain (remainder filled in from reference TRBV11-2 and TRBJ2-3): EAGVAQSPRYKIIEKRQSVAFWCNPISGHATLYWYQQILGQGPKLLIQFQNNGVVDDSQLPKDRFSAERLKGVDSTLKIQPAKLEDSAVYLCASISPGSHTQYFGPGTRLTVL.

A remark on this clonotype: The junction differs from germline at one of its ends, possibly a read error. The CDR3 sequence: CPSTRDNGGGQPQHF. CDR3 sequence (DNA): TGTCCCAGCACCCGGGATAATGGGGGGGGTCAGCCCCAGCATTTT. The chain combines TRBV12-3 or TRBV12-4 with TRBJ1-5; D is possibly TRBD1 (5 bases). The CDR3 extends over 15 amino acids.